This section outlines one TCR beta chain sequence together with its context. Its antigen is currently unknown. The sample is drawn from a study of post-analysis software for immune sequencing data. Study background: The study covered relapsing-remitting, secondary progressive and progressive-relapsing courses of multiple sclerosis. General observations from the study: Multiple sclerosis patients showed significantly lower normalized Chao1 diversity than controls did.

TCR beta libraries were prepared from cDNA with unique molecular identifiers. Starting from approximately 1 to 10 million T cells, the study yielded 450,000 to 500,000 cDNA molecules. TCRdb re-analysed the PCR reads in MiXCR, keeping a single row per CDR3 protein. The table records under 900,000 distinct CDR3 sequences, approximately 50% of them present only once. The clonotype originates from a girl aged 10-17 years with multiple sclerosis. The material sequenced was blood.

The CDR3 nucleotides read TGTGCCAGCAGTGAAACAGGGAAAAACATTCAGTACTTC. Protein: CASSETGKNIQYF. The chain recombines TRBV16 with TRBJ2-4, with D possibly matching TRBD1 (6 bases). From germline, CDR1 is KGHSY and CDR2 FQNENV. Deletions cut 6 bases from V and 4 bases from J, with 10 bases between. This CDR3 region has 13 residues.